This T cell receptor (beta chain) emerged from a study of beta chain features in type 1 diabetes. This clone has only a few counts. Its antigen is still unknown. In germline, CDR1 is SGHTA, CDR2 FQGTGA. V dropped 1 base and J dropped 5; count of bases not matched to a gene: 3. The CDR3 loop spans 15 amino acids. Reverse transcription of all isolated RNA meant that expressed TCRB transcripts were sequenced. The method was immunoSEQ multiplex PCR; TCRdb's version includes in-frame clones alone and lacks a portion of them. The sample shows a few hundred thousand clones, roughly 13% of them seen only once. General study findings and limits: All four CD4+ subsets from Type 1 diabetes patients carried moderately but significantly shorter TCRB CDR3s.

V is TRBV7-3 and J is TRBJ2-1; 9 positions agree with TRBD2. The clonotype was recovered from a woman aged 18-30 years with type 1 diabetes. The specimen sequenced was naive CD4+ T cells from blood. This CDR3 reads CASSLRLAGNNEQFF. CDR3 DNA: TGTGCCAGCAGCTTAAGGCTAGCGGGAAACAATGAGCAGTTCTTC.